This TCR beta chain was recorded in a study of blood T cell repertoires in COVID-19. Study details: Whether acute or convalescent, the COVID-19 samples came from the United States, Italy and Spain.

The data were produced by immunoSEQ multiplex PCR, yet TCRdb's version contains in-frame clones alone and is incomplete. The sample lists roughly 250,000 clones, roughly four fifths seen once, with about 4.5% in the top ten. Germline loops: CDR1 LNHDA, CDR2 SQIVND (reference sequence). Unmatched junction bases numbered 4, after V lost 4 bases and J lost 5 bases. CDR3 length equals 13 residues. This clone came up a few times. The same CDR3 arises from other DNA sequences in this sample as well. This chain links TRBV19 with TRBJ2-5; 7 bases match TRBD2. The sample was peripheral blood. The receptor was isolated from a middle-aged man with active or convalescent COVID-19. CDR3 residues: CASSTGTKETQYF. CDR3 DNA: TGTGCCAGTAGTACCGGGACTAAGGAGACCCAGTACTTC.